The 24 T cell receptor beta chains below were found in one sample sequenced in a study of CXCR3-negative and CXCR3-positive naive CD8 T cells. Through 5' RACE with UMI labels, the TRB cDNA libraries were prepared. TCRdb processed the 5' RACE reads again and assigns one entry to each CDR3 protein, with no DNA. The sample table includes roughly 48,000 distinct CDR3 sequences. The sample taken for sequencing was memory CD8+ T cells from blood. These receptors all come from a human donor in good health. Some clones in this sample may be carry-over from other donors' samples.

This rearrangement joins TRBV11-3 to TRBJ2-7; absent DNA, TCRdb's TRBD1 call cannot be checked. This CDR3 spans 14 amino acids. The germline gives CDR1 SGHNT, CDR2 YENEEA. The CDR3 region is CASSLAPGSYEQYF.

The gene calls are TRBV6-5 and TRBJ2-3; as DNA is missing, the TRBD1 call by TCRdb cannot be tested. The CDR3 sequence is 18 residues long. Germline V gene lookup returns CDR1 MNHEY and CDR2 SVGAGI. The CDR3 reads CASSYSMGHGTITDTQYF.

The V call is TRBV29-1, the J call TRBJ2-1; TCRdb reports TRBD2, a call that lacks DNA to check it against. Germline loops: CDR1 SQVTM, CDR2 ANQGSEA. The CDR3 is 11 amino acids. The CDR3 sequence: CSVSAGNEQFF.

This sequence joins TRBV6-5 and TRBJ2-3; TCRdb selects TRBD1, and the lack of DNA leaves this call unchecked. The CDR3 length is 14 residues. Per germline, CDR1 MNHEY and CDR2 SVGAGI. The CDR3 loop reads CASSLSRGTDTQYF.

The CDR3 sequence: CSVVRGRVYGDYEQYF. The J gene is TRBJ2-7, the V gene TRBV29-1; TCRdb's D call, TRBD1, is unchecked because there is no DNA. This CDR3 is built from 16 residues. CDR1 is SQVTM, CDR2 ANQGSEA, per germline.

The genes are TRBV6-5 and TRBJ1-5. CDR3 length: 15 residues. CDR1 is MNHEY, CDR2 SVGAGI, per germline. The CDR3 spells CASRVRAGSNQPQHF.

This chain connects TRBV2 to TRBJ1-1; TCRdb's assignment of TRBD1 cannot be checked, as there is no DNA. Per germline, CDR1 SNHLY and CDR2 FYNNEI. The length of the CDR3 is 15 residues. The CDR3 loop is CASSDPGQGNTEAFF.

J is TRBJ2-7 and V is TRBV12-3 or TRBV12-4; TCRdb outputs TRBD2, but without DNA this stays unchecked. The CDR3 is made up of 15 amino acids. The CDR3 spells CASSQLAGLSYEQYF.

The V gene is TRBV5-1, the J gene TRBJ2-1. Per the germline V gene, CDR1 is SGHRS and CDR2 is YFSETQ. CDR3 size: 15 residues. CDR3 sequence: CASSLDAPFYNEQFF.

This rearrangement joins TRBV29-1 to TRBJ2-7; TCRdb lists TRBD2, though no DNA is available to test this call. CDR3 length equals 13 residues. Germline values: CDR1 SQVTM, CDR2 ANQGSEA. The chain's CDR3 is CSVVRGGTYEQYF.

The chain carries TRBV29-1 and TRBJ2-7; absent DNA, TCRdb's TRBD1 call cannot be checked. This CDR3 has 15 amino acids. CDR1 is SQVTM, CDR2 ANQGSEA, per germline. CDR3 region: CSVEEETGKSYEQYF.

The chain links TRBV5-1 to TRBJ2-5. The germline V gene has CDR1 SGHRS and CDR2 YFSETQ. CDR3 size: 12 residues. CDR3 sequence reads: CASSLYQETQYF.

This rearrangement joins TRBV29-1 to TRBJ2-1; the D call of TRBD2 rests on TCRdb alone, since no DNA is present to check it. This CDR3 contains 12 residues. CDR1 is SQVTM and CDR2 is ANQGSEA in the germline V gene. This CDR3 reads CSVEGLGSEQFF.

The chain carries TRBV9 and TRBJ1-1; TCRdb proposes TRBD1, but this gene call is untestable without DNA. This CDR3 spans 18 amino acids. The V gene's germline CDR1 is SGDLS and CDR2 YYNGEE. CDR3 residues: CASSAPNWGGRQNTEAFF.

The chain carries TRBV29-1 and TRBJ2-7; the D gene TCRdb calls, TRBD1, cannot be checked with no DNA. The CDR3 runs to 13 residues. Germline values: CDR1 SQVTM, CDR2 ANQGSEA. The CDR3 here is CSVEGDRAYEQYF.

J is TRBJ2-5 and V is TRBV29-1; TCRdb's D call of TRBD2 is untestable without DNA. The germline V gene has CDR1 SQVTM and CDR2 ANQGSEA. CDR3 size: 13 residues. CDR3: CSVVVASGTLLYF.

The chain links TRBV28 to TRBJ2-3. CDR3 length equals 15 residues. Germline lookup yields CDR1 MDHEN and CDR2 SYDVKM. The CDR3 loop reads CASSFRTASTDTQYF.

The CDR3: CASHDRVHGYTF. The V call is TRBV27, the J call TRBJ1-2; TCRdb selects TRBD1, and the lack of DNA leaves this call unchecked. The CDR3 contains 12 residues. Germline V gene sequence: CDR1 MNHEY, CDR2 SMNVEV (reference sequence).

The gene calls are TRBV11-2 and TRBJ1-2; TCRdb calls TRBD1, which cannot be checked without DNA. The CDR3 has 14 residues. The germline V gene encodes CDR1 SGHAT and CDR2 FQNNGV. The CDR3 is CASSLRQGTYGYTF.

The chain uses TRBV20-1 and TRBJ1-1; the D call of TRBD1 rests on TCRdb alone, since no DNA is present to check it. Germline assignment: CDR1 DFQATT and CDR2 SNEGSKA (reference sequence). There are 15 residues in the CDR3. CDR3 region: CSARDLTAGDTEAFF.

The chain employs TRBV7-6 and TRBJ2-1; TCRdb gives TRBD1 as the D gene, but with no DNA this cannot be confirmed. Germline-derived CDR1 and CDR2 are SGHVS and FNYEAQ. CDR3 length: 19 residues. The CDR3 here is CASSARTGSVPGSYNEQFF.

The V gene is TRBV6-5, the J gene TRBJ2-1; TCRdb's D call of TRBD1 is untestable without DNA. In germline, CDR1 is MNHEY, CDR2 SVGAGI. This CDR3 is 12 amino acids long. The CDR3 is CASSYEGNEQFF.

The chain joins TRBV12-3 or TRBV12-4 to TRBJ2-7; without DNA, the TCRdb call of TRBD1 cannot be checked. This CDR3 spans 13 amino acids. CDR3: CASSSQTGNEQYF.

The chain employs TRBV29-1 and TRBJ2-2. In germline, CDR1 is SQVTM, CDR2 ANQGSEA. The CDR3 consists of 13 residues. The chain's CDR3 is CSVETANTGELFF.